These T cell receptor beta chains were read from a single sample in a study of cytomegalovirus exposure and HLA in healthy donors. The protocol was immunoSEQ multiplex PCR, while the TCRdb copy is restricted to in-frame clones and leaves out a portion. The sample includes some 130,000 clones, roughly 85% of them seen just once. Sequenced material: PBMCs. These receptors were collected from a man aged 35-49 years in good health and CMV-seropositive. CDR3s include the opening cysteine and the closing phenylalanine or tryptophan. Each record gives: D gene, V gene, clone size, J gene, CDR3 length, CDR3 protein, CDR3 DNA. A D gene is named only where the DNA matches it firmly. Clone size is stated in some rows and not others, as once, few, many or a class when expanded.

>-|TRBV7-6|-|TRBJ2-1|13
CASSLGGPNEQFF
TGTGCCAGCAGCTTAGGAGGGCCCAATGAGCAGTTCTTC
>TRBD2|TRBV5-1|few|TRBJ2-7|15
CASSLGPSGSYEQYF
TGCGCCAGCAGCTTGGGTCCTAGCGGGTCCTACGAGCAGTACTTC
>-|TRBV28|-|TRBJ1-1|13
CASRPGHLVEAFF
TGTGCCAGCAGACCGGGACACCTCGTCGAAGCTTTCTTT
>TRBD2|TRBV7-9|-|TRBJ2-3|17
CASSSWSGSGSTDTQYF
TGTGCCAGCAGCTCTTGGAGCGGGAGTGGTAGCACAGATACGCAGTATTTT
>-|TRBV9|-|TRBJ2-2|14
CASSVVAGAGELFF
TGTGCCAGCAGCGTAGTGGCAGGGGCCGGGGAGCTGTTTTTT
>-|TRBV18|-|TRBJ1-1|14
CASSRQGGNTEAFF
TGTGCCAGCTCACGCCAGGGTGGGAACACTGAAGCTTTCTTT
>-|TRBV11-2|few|TRBJ1-2|16
CASSLDSPPVYYGYTF
TGTGCCAGCAGCTTAGACTCCCCTCCAGTGTACTATGGCTACACCTTC
>TRBD1|TRBV2|-|TRBJ2-6|16
CASRDRDFSGANVLTF
TGTGCCAGCCGGGACAGGGACTTCTCTGGGGCCAACGTCCTGACTTTC
>-|TRBV5-4|-|TRBJ1-1|16
CASSPRGVGWDTEAFF
TGTGCCAGCAGCCCTAGGGGTGTAGGGTGGGACACTGAAGCTTTCTTT
>TRBD1|TRBV7-2|-|TRBJ2-1|13
CASSSRTGNEQFF
TGTGCCAGCAGCTCCCGGACAGGCAATGAGCAGTTCTTC
>TRBD1|TRBV10-3|-|TRBJ2-1|17
CAISDGLTGGSYNEQFF
TGTGCCATCAGTGACGGTTTGACAGGGGGTTCATACAATGAGCAGTTCTTC
>-|TRBV10-1|-|TRBJ2-3|14
CASSESWGPDTQYF
TGCGCCAGCAGTGAAAGTTGGGGGCCCGATACGCAGTATTTT
>-|TRBV19|-|TRBJ1-5|15
CASRGGFLGNQPQHF
TGTGCCAGCCGAGGGGGTTTTCTCGGCAATCAGCCCCAGCATTTT
>TRBD1|TRBV6-5|-|TRBJ1-2|13
CASSYGTGTGYTF
TGTGCCAGCAGTTACGGGACAGGGACGGGCTACACCTTC
>TRBD2|TRBV4-1|once|TRBJ2-1|19
CASRDRGTSGRSSYNEQFF
TGCGCCAGCCGCGACCGGGGGACTAGCGGGAGGAGCTCCTACAATGAGCAGTTCTTC
>-|TRBV6-5|few|TRBJ1-4|15
CASSYSFARGEKLFF
TGTGCCAGCAGTTACTCGTTCGCCCGGGGTGAAAAACTGTTTTTT
>-|TRBV10-1|-|TRBJ2-1|15
CASSERPGLSNEQFF
TGCGCCAGCAGTGAGCGTCCGGGACTCTCCAATGAGCAGTTCTTC
>-|TRBV21-1|-|TRBJ2-4|18
CASSPGPTGGEFKNIQYF
TGTGCCAGCAGCCCAGGGCCGACGGGAGGGGAATTTAAAAACATTCAGTACTTC
>-|TRBV27|few|TRBJ2-7|13
CASSLVSSYEQYF
TGTGCCAGCAGTTTAGTGAGCTCCTACGAGCAGTACTTC
>TRBD1|TRBV5-4|-|TRBJ1-2|15
CASSLAKWDRGGYTF
TGTGCCAGCAGCTTGGCTAAATGGGACAGGGGTGGCTACACCTTC
>TRBD1|TRBV28|-|TRBJ2-7|16
CASRKSRDRGAYEQYF
TGTGCCAGCAGAAAAAGCCGGGACAGGGGGGCCTACGAGCAGTACTTC
>TRBD1|TRBV18|-|TRBJ1-2|12
CASSSGTDGYTF
TGTGCCAGCTCGTCCGGGACAGATGGCTACACCTTC
>-|TRBV5-1|-|TRBJ2-1|15
CASGLASGSYNEQFF
TGCGCCAGCGGCTTGGCATCGGGCTCCTACAATGAGCAGTTCTTC
>-|TRBV14|-|TRBJ2-5|16
CASSQDTGVLQETQYF
TGTGCCAGCAGCCAAGATACGGGAGTCCTCCAAGAGACCCAGTACTTC
>-|TRBV5-1|once|TRBJ1-1|14
CASSSQAGLTEAFF
TGCGCCAGCAGCTCGCAAGCGGGGCTGACTGAAGCTTTCTTT
>TRBD2|TRBV5-1|-|TRBJ2-7|15
CASSRRGVSSYEQYF
TGCGCCAGCAGCCGACGGGGGGTTAGCTCCTACGAGCAGTACTTC
>TRBD1|TRBV11-2|-|TRBJ2-7|14
CASSLIRGPYEQYF
TGTGCCAGCAGCTTAATCAGGGGGCCCTACGAGCAGTACTTC
>TRBD1|TRBV5-1|-|TRBJ1-1|14
CASSPRQGKTEAFF
TGCGCCAGCAGCCCTAGACAGGGTAAGACTGAAGCTTTCTTT
>TRBD1|TRBV7-9|few|TRBJ2-5|15
CASSRPGQRQETQYF
TGTGCCAGCAGCCGTCCGGGACAGAGACAAGAGACCCAGTACTTC
>TRBD2|TRBV5-4|-|TRBJ2-7|15
CASSPGLAGGYEQYF
TGTGCCAGCAGCCCGGGACTAGCGGGAGGGTACGAGCAGTACTTC
>-|TRBV29-1|-|TRBJ2-5|13
CSVEKTDRGTQYF
TGCAGCGTTGAAAAAACCGACCGAGGGACCCAGTACTTC
>-|TRBV4-1|-|TRBJ2-7|15
CASSLIAAQDYEQYF
TGCGCCAGCAGTTTAATAGCGGCACAGGACTACGAGCAGTACTTC
>TRBD1|TRBV19|-|TRBJ1-5|15
CASSRDRVWNQPQHF
TGTGCCAGTAGCCGGGACAGGGTATGGAATCAGCCCCAGCATTTT
>-|TRBV6-1|-|TRBJ1-3|16
CASSEAVRSGGNTIYF
TGTGCCAGCAGTGAAGCGGTAAGGTCAGGAGGAAACACCATATATTTT
>TRBD1|TRBV19|-|TRBJ2-2|17
CASSTGQGRTNTGELFF
TGTGCCAGTAGTACGGGACAGGGAAGAACGAACACCGGGGAGCTGTTTTTT
>-|TRBV6-5|few|TRBJ2-7|14
CASSQGGAGYEQYF
TGTGCCAGCAGCCAAGGGGGGGCAGGCTACGAGCAGTACTTC
>TRBD2|TRBV6-6|-|TRBJ2-5|14
CASSYLAGVQTQYF
TGTGCCAGCAGTTACCTAGCGGGAGTGCAGACCCAGTACTTC
>TRBD2|TRBV5-1|-|TRBJ2-1|16
CASSRTSGRWGNEQFF
TGCGCCAGCAGCCGTACTAGCGGGAGGTGGGGCAATGAGCAGTTCTTC
>TRBD1|TRBV2|-|TRBJ2-5|21
CASRKTTAMIGTGGSQETQYF
TGTGCCAGCAGAAAAACGACGGCCATGATCGGGACAGGGGGTAGCCAAGAGACCCAGTACTTC
>-|TRBV19|-|TRBJ1-6|14
CASSPQQGIGPLHF
TGTGCCAGTAGTCCACAACAGGGAATTGGACCCCTCCACTTT
>-|TRBV5-6|-|TRBJ1-4|15
CASSFGTGTGEKLFF
TGTGCCAGCAGCTTCGGCACAGGGACGGGTGAAAAACTGTTTTTT
>TRBD1|TRBV28|-|TRBJ1-2|14
CASSPTGPFYGYTF
TGTGCCAGCAGTCCGACAGGGCCCTTCTATGGCTACACCTTC
>TRBD2|TRBV5-1|-|TRBJ2-1|14
CASSWGGLNNEQFF
TGCGCCAGCAGCTGGGGGGGTTTAAACAATGAGCAGTTCTTC
>TRBD1|TRBV9|-|TRBJ2-7|15
CASSPRDRGNYEQYF
TGTGCCAGCAGCCCCCGGGACAGGGGAAACTACGAGCAGTACTTC